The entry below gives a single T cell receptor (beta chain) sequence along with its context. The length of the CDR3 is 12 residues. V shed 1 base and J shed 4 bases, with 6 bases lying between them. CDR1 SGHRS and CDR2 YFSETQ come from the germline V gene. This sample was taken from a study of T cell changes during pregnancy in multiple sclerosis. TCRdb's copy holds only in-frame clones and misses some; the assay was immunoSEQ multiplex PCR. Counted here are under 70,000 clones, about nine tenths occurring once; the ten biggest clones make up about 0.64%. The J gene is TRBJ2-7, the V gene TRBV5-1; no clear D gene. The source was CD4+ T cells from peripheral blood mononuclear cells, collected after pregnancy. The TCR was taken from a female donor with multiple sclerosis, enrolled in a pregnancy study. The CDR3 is CASSLSGYEQYF. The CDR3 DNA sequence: TGCGCCAGCAGCTTGTCAGGTTACGAGCAGTACTTC.